This TCR beta chain came from a study of T cell repertoires in cytomegalovirus infection. Across the study: CMV infection plus the matching HLA type was flagged by public TCR beta signatures.

Study results and caveats: What dominated the ex vivo response were HLA-C-restricted CMV-specific TCR beta clonotypes.

Trimming cost V 5 bases and J 6 bases; bases outside gene matches: 5. Looked up from germline, CDR1 is SGHAT and CDR2 is FQNNGV. This CDR3 spans 15 amino acids. MiXCR was run by TCRdb on the reads, yielding one entry per CDR3 protein. The data contain approximately 470,000 distinct CDR3 sequences, about 42% of them singletons. This clonotype was counted only a few times. Its cognate antigen is unknown. The TCR originated in a human donor in good health (CMV status not recorded). Some clones in this sample may be carry-over from other donors' samples. V gene TRBV11-2 combines with J gene TRBJ1-6; the match to TRBD1 covers 9 bases. The source material was cultured PBMCs, sampled from culture after CMV antigen stimulation. CDR3 sequence reads: CASSHGQGFNSPLHF. DNA for the CDR3: TGTGCCAGCAGCCATGGACAGGGGTTTAATTCACCCCTCCACTTT.